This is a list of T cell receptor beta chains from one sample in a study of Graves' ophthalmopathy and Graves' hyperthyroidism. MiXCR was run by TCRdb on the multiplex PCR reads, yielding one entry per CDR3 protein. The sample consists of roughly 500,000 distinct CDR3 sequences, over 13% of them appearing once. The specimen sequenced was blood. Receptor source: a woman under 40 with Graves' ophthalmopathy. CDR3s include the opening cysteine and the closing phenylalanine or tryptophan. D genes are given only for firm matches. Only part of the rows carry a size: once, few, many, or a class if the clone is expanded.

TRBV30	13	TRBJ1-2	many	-	TGTGCCTGGAGTGCGGCCCAAGATTATGGCTACACCTTC	CAWSAAQDYGYTF
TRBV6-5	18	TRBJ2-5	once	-	TGTGCCAGCAGTTACCGTGGATCAGCAAAGGGCTTTGGGGTGGACCAGTACTTC	CASSYRGSAKGFGVDQYF
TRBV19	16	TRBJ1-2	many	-	TGTGCCAGTAGACCCAGTCGATCGACAGACAACTATGGCTACACCTTC	CASRPSRSTDNYGYTF
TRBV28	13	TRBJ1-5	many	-	TGTGCCAGCAGTTCAGGGATCATTCAGCCCCAGCATTTT	CASSSGIIQPQHF
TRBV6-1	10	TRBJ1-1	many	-	TGTGCCAGCGTTGAAATAAAGGCTTTCTTT	CASVEIKAFF
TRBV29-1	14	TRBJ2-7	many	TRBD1	TGCAGCGTTGAACAAGGGACAGGGACCTACGAGCAGTACTTC	CSVEQGTGTYEQYF
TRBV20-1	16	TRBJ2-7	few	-	TGCAGTGCTAACTCCGGGATGGCTAGCCTACCCTACGAGCAGTACTTC	CSANSGMASLPYEQYF
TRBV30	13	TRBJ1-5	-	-	TGTGCCTGGAGTGGGCGGAAAAATCAGCCCCAGCATTTT	CAWSGRKNQPQHF
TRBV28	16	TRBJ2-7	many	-	TGTGCCAGCCCATCCGGGGGTGGCGGTCTCCCTTACGAGCAGTACTTC	CASPSGGGGLPYEQYF
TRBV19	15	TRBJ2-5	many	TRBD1	TGTGCCAGTAGTTTCTCCGGGACAGAGGAAGAGACCCAGTACTTC	CASSFSGTEEETQYF
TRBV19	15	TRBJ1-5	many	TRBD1	TGTGCCAGTAGCCGGGACAGGGGTAACAATCAGCCCCAGCATTTT	CASSRDRGNNQPQHF
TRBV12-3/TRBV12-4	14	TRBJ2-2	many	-	TGTGCCAGCAGGCCGGGACATTATATCGGGGAGCTGTTTTTT	CASRPGHYIGELFF
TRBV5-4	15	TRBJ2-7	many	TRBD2	TGTGCCAGCAGCCCCTCGGGACTAGGGTTGTCCGAGCAGTACTTC	CASSPSGLGLSEQYF
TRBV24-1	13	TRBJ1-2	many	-	TGTGCCACCAGTGACTGGAGGTCCTATGGCTACACCTTC	CATSDWRSYGYTF
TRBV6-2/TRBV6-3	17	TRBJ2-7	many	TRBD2	TGTGCCAGCAGTGGGTATGAGGAGACTAGCGGGAATTACGAGCAGTACTTC	CASSGYEETSGNYEQYF
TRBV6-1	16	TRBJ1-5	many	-	TGTGCCAGCAGTGGCGGATGGGCGGGGAACAATCAGCCCCAGCATTTT	CASSGGWAGNNQPQHF
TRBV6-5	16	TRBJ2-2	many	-	TGTGCCAGCAGTTACGCCGGGCCGTATTCAACCGGGGAGCTGTTTTTT	CASSYAGPYSTGELFF
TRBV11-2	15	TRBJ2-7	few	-	TGTGCCAGCAGCTCTCCCTCGACTCGGGGGTCCGAGCAGTACTTC	CASSSPSTRGSEQYF
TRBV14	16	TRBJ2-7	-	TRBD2	TGTGCCAGCAGCCAAGATCGTCGAGCGGGAGTTGGAGAGCAGTACTTC	CASSQDRRAGVGEQYF
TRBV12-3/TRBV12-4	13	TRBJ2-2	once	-	TGTGCCAGCACCATTTTCGAGGGCGGGGAGCTGTTTTTT	CASTIFEGGELFF
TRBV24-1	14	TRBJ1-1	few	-	TGTGCCACCAGTGAGGAGTATCCCTTCACTGAAGCTTGCTTT	CATSEEYPFTEACF
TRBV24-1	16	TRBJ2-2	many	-	TGTGCCACCAGTGATTTGAGGGGGGCAGGCACCGGGGAGCTGTTTTTT	CATSDLRGAGTGELFF
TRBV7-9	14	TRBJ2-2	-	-	TGTGCCAGCAGCCCCGTCCCGAACACCGGGGAGCTGTTTTTT	CASSPVPNTGELFF
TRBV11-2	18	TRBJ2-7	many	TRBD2	TGTGCCAGCAGCCATCCACTATATAGCGGGGGAACGACCTACGAGCAGTACTTC	CASSHPLYSGGTTYEQYF